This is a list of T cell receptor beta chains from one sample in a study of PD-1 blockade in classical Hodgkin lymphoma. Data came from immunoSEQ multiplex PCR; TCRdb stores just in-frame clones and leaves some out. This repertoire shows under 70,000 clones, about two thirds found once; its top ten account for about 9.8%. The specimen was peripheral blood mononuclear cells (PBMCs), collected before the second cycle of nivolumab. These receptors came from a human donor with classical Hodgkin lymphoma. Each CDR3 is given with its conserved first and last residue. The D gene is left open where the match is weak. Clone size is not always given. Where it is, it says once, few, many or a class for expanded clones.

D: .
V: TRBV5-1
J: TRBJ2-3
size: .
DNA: TGCGCCAGCAGCTATAGCACAGATACGCAGTATTTT
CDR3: CASSYSTDTQYF

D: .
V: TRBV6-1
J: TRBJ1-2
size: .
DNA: TGTGCCAGCAGTGCCCCTCTAGGACTAGGCGAATATGGCTACACCTTC
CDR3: CASSAPLGLGEYGYTF

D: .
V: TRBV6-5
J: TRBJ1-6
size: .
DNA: TGTGCCAGCAGTTACCCGTCTTATAATTCACCCCTCCACTTT
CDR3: CASSYPSYNSPLHF

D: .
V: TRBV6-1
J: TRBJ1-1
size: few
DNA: TGTGCCAGCACAAGGAGGGGCGAAGGGGGTGATGAAGCTTTCTTT
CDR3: CASTRRGEGGDEAFF

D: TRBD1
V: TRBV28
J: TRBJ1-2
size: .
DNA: TGTGCCAGCAGTTCACCTAGGACAGGTCTACATGGCTACACCTTC
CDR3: CASSSPRTGLHGYTF

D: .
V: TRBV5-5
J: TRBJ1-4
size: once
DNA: TGTGCCAGCAGCGGCCCACTATGGGGTGAAAAACTGTTTTTT
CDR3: CASSGPLWGEKLFF

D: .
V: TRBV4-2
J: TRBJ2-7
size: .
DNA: TGTGCCAGCAGCCAGGGGACAGCCGGGGGCTACGAGCAGTACTTC
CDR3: CASSQGTAGGYEQYF

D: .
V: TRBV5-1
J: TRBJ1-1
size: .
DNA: TGCGCCAGCAGCCTCCAAACAGTCGGAAACACTGAAGCTTTCTTT
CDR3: CASSLQTVGNTEAFF

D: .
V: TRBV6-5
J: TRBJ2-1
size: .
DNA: TGTGCCAGCAGTCAAGTTAGCCCCTCAAACAATGAGCAGTTCTTC
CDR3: CASSQVSPSNNEQFF

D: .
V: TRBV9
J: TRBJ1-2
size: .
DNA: TGTGCCAGCGGCACTGGAGGGGATAACTATGGCTACACCTTC
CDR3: CASGTGGDNYGYTF

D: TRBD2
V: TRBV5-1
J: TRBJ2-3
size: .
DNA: TGCGCCAGCAGCTTGACTAGCGGGGGGACAGATACGCAGTATTTT
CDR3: CASSLTSGGTDTQYF

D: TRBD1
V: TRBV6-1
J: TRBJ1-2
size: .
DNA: TGTGCCAGCAGTGACGGGGGGACAGGCGGCTATGGCTACACCTTC
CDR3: CASSDGGTGGYGYTF

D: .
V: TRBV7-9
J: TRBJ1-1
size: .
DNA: TGTGCCAGCAGCCTGGGGGTTAGGGAAGCTTTCTTT
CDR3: CASSLGVREAFF

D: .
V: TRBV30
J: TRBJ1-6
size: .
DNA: TGTGCCTGCACCCAGACCGCGTATAATTCACCCCTCCACTTT
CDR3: CACTQTAYNSPLHF

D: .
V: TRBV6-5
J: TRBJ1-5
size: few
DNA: TGTGCCAGCACTCCGTTGGGAGGGCCCCAGCATTTT
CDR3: CASTPLGGPQHF

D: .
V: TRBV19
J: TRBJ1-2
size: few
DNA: TGTGCCAGTAGTTGGGCAGCTATAGGCTACACCTTC
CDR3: CASSWAAIGYTF

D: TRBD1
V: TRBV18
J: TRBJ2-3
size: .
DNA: TGTGCCAGCTCACCCGGGACAGTATATGCTCCGCAGTATTTT
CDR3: CASSPGTVYAPQYF

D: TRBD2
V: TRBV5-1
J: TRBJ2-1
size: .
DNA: TGCGCCAGCAGCAGGATGACCGGGACTACCGACAATGAGCAGTTCTTC
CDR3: CASSRMTGTTDNEQFF

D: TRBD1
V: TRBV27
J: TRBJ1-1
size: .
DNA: TGTGCCAGCAGCCCCCGGACAGGGGAAGCTTTCTTT
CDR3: CASSPRTGEAFF

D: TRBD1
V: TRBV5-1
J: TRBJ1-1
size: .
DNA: TGCGCCAGCAGCTTGGGGACAGGGAGTTCTGAAGCTTTCTTT
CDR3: CASSLGTGSSEAFF

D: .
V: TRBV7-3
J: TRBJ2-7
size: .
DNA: TGTGCCAGCAGCTTAACTGTGTCCGAGCAGTACTTC
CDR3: CASSLTVSEQYF

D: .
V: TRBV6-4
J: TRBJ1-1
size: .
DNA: TGTGCCAGCAGGGCCCCCGCGGTGGACGAAGACACTGAAGCTTTCTTT
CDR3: CASRAPAVDEDTEAFF

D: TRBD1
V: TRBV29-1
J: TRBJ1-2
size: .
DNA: TGCAGCGACCTCTCGACAGGGCCCTCTAACTATGGCTACACCTTC
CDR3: CSDLSTGPSNYGYTF

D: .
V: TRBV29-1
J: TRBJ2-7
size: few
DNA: TGCAGCGTTTACCAGCTCTCCTACGAGCAGTACTTC
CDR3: CSVYQLSYEQYF

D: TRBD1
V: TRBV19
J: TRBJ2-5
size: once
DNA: TGTGCCAGTAGTACCCTACAGGGGCCCCAAGAGACCCAGTACTTC
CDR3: CASSTLQGPQETQYF

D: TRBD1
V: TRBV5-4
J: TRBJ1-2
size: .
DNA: TGTGCCAGCTACGAACAGGGGGCGTCCACTTCCACCTTC
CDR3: CASYEQGASTSTF

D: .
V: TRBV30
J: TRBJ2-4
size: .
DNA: TGTGCCTGGAGTCCGGACAGCCTAATGAGGTACTTC
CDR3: CAWSPDSLMRYF

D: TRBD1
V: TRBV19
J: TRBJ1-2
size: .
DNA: TGTGCCAGTACCCGGACAGGGAATGGCTACACCTTC
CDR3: CASTRTGNGYTF

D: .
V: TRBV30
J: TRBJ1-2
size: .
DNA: TGTGCCTGGAGTCTGACAGAGTATGGCTACACCTTC
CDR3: CAWSLTEYGYTF

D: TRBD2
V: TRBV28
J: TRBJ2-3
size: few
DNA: TGTGCCAGCAGTCCGTTCACGACTAGCGGGGGGCACACAGATACGCAGTATTTT
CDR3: CASSPFTTSGGHTDTQYF

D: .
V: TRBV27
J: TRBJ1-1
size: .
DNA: TGTGCCAGCAGTTTATCCGGTCCGAGTTACACTGAAGCTTTCTTT
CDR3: CASSLSGPSYTEAFF

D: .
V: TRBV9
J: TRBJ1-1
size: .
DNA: TGTGCCAGCAGCGCCGACTGGTACACTGAAGCTTTCTTT
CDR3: CASSADWYTEAFF

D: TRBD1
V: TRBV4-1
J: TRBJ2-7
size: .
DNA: TGCGCCAGCAGCCAAGGTCCGGGACAGGGCTACGAGCAGTACTTC
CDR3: CASSQGPGQGYEQYF

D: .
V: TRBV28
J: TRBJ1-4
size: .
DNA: TGTGCCAGCAGTTTCTCTGGGGCGAATGAAAAACTGTTTTTT
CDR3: CASSFSGANEKLFF

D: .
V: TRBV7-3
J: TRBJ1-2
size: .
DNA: TGTGCCAGCAGCTCCACGAACCTCAGGGATTTGGGCGGCTACACCTTC
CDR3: CASSSTNLRDLGGYTF

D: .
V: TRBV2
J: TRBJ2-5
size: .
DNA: TGTGCCAGCAGTGAAGCGCGAACATGGGGGACAAAAGAGACCCAGTACTTC
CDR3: CASSEARTWGTKETQYF

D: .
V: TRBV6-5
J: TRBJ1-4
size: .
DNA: TGTGCCAGCCGGGGAGGGAAGACTAATGAAAAACTGTTTTTT
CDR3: CASRGGKTNEKLFF

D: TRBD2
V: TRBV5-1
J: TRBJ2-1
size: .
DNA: TGCGCCAGCAGTCCTCAGGGACTAGCGGCAAATGAGCAGTTCTTC
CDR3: CASSPQGLAANEQFF

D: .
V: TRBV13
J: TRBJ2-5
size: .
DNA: TGTGCCAGCAGCACCCGACTAGTTGCGGGGGAGACCCAGTACTTC
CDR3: CASSTRLVAGETQYF

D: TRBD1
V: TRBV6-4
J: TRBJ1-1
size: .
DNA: TGTGCCAGCAGTGCCGAACAGGGGCCGAACACTGAAGCTTTCTTT
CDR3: CASSAEQGPNTEAFF

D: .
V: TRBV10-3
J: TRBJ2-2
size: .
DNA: TGTGCCATCAGTGACAGTTCGAACACCGGGGAGCTGTTTTTT
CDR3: CAISDSSNTGELFF

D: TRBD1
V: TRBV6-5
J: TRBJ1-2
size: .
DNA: TGTGCCAGCAGTGCGACAGGGGTTGGCTACACCTTC
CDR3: CASSATGVGYTF

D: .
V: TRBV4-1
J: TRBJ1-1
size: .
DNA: TGCGCCAGCAGCCCCCTTGGAGGGGACACAGCTTTCTTT
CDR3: CASSPLGGDTAFF

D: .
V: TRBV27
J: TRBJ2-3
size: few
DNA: TGTGCCGGCCTATCTAGCACAGATACGCAGTATTTT
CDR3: CAGLSSTDTQYF

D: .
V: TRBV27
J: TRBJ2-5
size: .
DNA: TGTGCCAGCAGTCCCCGGAGCGGCGGATGGGAGACCCAGTACTTC
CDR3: CASSPRSGGWETQYF

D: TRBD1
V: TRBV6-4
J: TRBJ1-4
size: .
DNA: TGTGCCAGCAGTCACAGGGGTGGGACTAATGAAAAACTGTTTTTT
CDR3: CASSHRGGTNEKLFF

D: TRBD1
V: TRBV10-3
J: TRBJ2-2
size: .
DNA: TGTGCCATCAGTGAGAGTCGAACAGGGGGCACCGGGGAGCTGTTTTTT
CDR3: CAISESRTGGTGELFF

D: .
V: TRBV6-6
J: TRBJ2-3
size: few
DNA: TGTGCCAGCAGTTTAGGGGGGGCCGTCAATACGCAGTATTTT
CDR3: CASSLGGAVNTQYF

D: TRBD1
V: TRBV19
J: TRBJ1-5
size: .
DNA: TGTGCCAGTAGTATCGCAGGGGGAAGCAATCAGCCCCAGCATTTT
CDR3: CASSIAGGSNQPQHF

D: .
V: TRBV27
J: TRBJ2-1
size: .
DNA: TGTGCCAGCAGTTTATCCTTTTACAATGAGCAGTTCTTC
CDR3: CASSLSFYNEQFF

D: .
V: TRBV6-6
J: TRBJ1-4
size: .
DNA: TGTGCCAGCAGTGGACGGGAAAATAATGAAAAACTGTTTTTT
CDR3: CASSGRENNEKLFF

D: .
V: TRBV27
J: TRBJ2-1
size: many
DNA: TGTGCCAGCAGTTTCGCGGGCCACTCCTACAATGAGCAGTTCTTC
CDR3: CASSFAGHSYNEQFF

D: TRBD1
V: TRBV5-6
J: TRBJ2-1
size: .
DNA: TGTGCCAGCAGCTCCTTTGTGTACCTCCAGGGGGTCTCCTACAATGAGCAGTTCTTC
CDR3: CASSSFVYLQGVSYNEQFF

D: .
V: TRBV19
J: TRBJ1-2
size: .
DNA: TGTGCCAGTAGTCCTCCCGGGAGGGACGGCTACACCTTC
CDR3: CASSPPGRDGYTF

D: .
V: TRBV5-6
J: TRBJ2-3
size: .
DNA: TGTGCCAGCAGCCTGTACACAGATACGCAGTATTTT
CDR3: CASSLYTDTQYF

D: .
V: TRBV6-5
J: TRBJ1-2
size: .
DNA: TGTGCCAGCAGATCCCAATACTCTAACTATGGCTACACCTTC
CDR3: CASRSQYSNYGYTF

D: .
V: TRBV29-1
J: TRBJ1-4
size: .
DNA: TGCAGCGTGCACATACAGGGCAGTAGTGAAAAACTGTTTTTT
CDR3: CSVHIQGSSEKLFF